These 2 T cell receptor beta chains were all obtained from the same sample, sequenced in a study of blood T cell repertoires in COVID-19 (dated by TCRdb to 2018 to 2020). Library preparation used the immunoSEQ multiplex PCR assay. This is the immuneACCESS table as TCRdb keeps it, with only in-frame sequences that have V and J called. A part of the clones is gone; compared with another copy, unresolved V genes explain less than half, and the rest is unexplained. Across this sample there are about 81,000 clones, with roughly 89% seen only once. The top ten hold under 2.5% of the sample. Input material: peripheral blood. The receptors shown here come from a woman aged 45-65 years in a cohort sampled during active COVID-19.

The genes are TRBV13 and TRBJ2-2, with TRBD2 as a possible D gene (5 bases). The CDR3 is 17 amino acids. Germline assignment: CDR1 PRHDT and CDR2 FYEKMQ (reference sequence). The ends were cut back, 2 bases at V and 2 bases at J, with 15 bases in the middle. The CDR3 nucleotides are TGTGCCAGCAGCTTAAGAATGGGTGGACTTAACACCGGGGAGCTGTTTTTT. Translating it yields CASSLRMGGLNTGELFF.

The CDR3, as DNA: TGTGCCAGCAGCGTCGGACTAGCGGGAGTTATAGATGAGCAGTTCTTC. Protein: CASSVGLAGVIDEQFF. J is TRBJ2-1 and V is TRBV7-2; TRBD2 aligns across 13 bases. Germline V gives CDR1 SGHTA, CDR2 FQGNSA. This CDR3 is 16 amino acids long. The V segment lost 5 bases and the J segment 8 bases; nucleotides outside the gene matches: 9. Combining the CDR3 with reference TRBV7-2 and TRBJ2-1 gives the whole variable domain GAGVSQSPSNKVTEKGKDVELRCDPISGHTALYWYRQSLGQGLEFLIYFQGNSAPDKSGLPSDRFSAERTGGSVSTLTIQRTQQEDSAVYLCASSVGLAGVIDEQFFGPGTRLTVL.